This TCR beta chain was recovered during a study of blood T cell repertoires in COVID-19. Across the whole study: Acute and convalescent COVID-19 samples came from the United States, Italy and Spain. Sources were T cells, B-cell-depleted T cells, or PBMCs; the material itself was cDNA or gDNA.

As originally analysed: Amplifying reference gene primers gave estimates of nucleated cell counts. The data were produced by immunoSEQ multiplex PCR, yet TCRdb's version contains in-frame clones alone and is incomplete. The DNA gave D and trimming, while V, J and clone size come from that table. This table has around 70,000 clones, more than 85% appearing once. V was cut by 3 bases and J by 7 bases, with 28 bases left in between. The germline V gene has CDR1 SQVTM and CDR2 ANQGSEA. The CDR3 runs 17 residues. This clone has a single count. The sample taken for sequencing was peripheral blood. The source is a woman in her sixties with active COVID-19. The chain is built from TRBV29-1 and TRBJ2-7, with D possibly matching TRBD1 (7 bases). The CDR3 sequence: CSVDAAGGHGGTREQYF. The CDR3 coding sequence is TGCAGCGTTGACGCCGCAGGGGGTCACGGGGGTACTCGGGAGCAGTACTTC.